This TCR beta chain appears in the sequencing data of a study of vaccination and CD4 T cells after COVID-19. In the study overall: Each of the control cultures got a CEFX pool, an HIV-1 Nef pool, or no peptide. Findings of the study overall: Spike mono-reactive status applied to 304 of 307 vaccine-specific clones in convalescent patients.

Sequencing of DNA taken from cultured CD4+ T cells relied on the Oncomine TCR Beta short-read assay. Each CDR3 protein is one row after TCRdb ran MiXCR on the PCR reads. The table shows about 9,100 distinct CDR3 sequences, with roughly 61% occurring only once. Comment on this clonotype: Its antigen is unidentified.

J lost 9 bases, V lost 6 bases, and 8 bases had no gene match. The CDR3 spans 15 residues. The germline gives CDR1 MNHNS, CDR2 SASEGT. The treatment is: approximately nine-day PBMC culture with coronavirus spike peptide pools or control peptides (ViraFEST assay). The chain uses TRBV6-1 and TRBJ1-6; TRBD1 matches 10 bases. The clonotype originates from a human donor with COVID-19. Sample: cultured CD4+ T cells from blood, taken after SARS-CoV-2 vaccination. The CDR3 DNA follows: TGTGCCAGCAGACGGCCGGGACAGGGGAGTTCACCCCTCCACTTT. Translated, it gives CASRRPGQGSSPLHF.